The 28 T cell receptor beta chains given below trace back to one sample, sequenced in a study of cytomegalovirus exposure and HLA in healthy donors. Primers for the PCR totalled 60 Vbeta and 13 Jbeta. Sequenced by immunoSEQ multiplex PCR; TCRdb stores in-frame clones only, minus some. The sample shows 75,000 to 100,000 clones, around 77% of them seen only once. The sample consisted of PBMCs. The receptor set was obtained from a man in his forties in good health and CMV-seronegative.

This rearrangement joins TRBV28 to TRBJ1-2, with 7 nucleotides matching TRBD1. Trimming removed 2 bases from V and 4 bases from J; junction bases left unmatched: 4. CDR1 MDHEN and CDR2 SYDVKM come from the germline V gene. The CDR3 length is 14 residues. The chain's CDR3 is CASSLIQGVYGYTF. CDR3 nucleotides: TGTGCCAGCAGTTTAATCCAGGGGGTCTATGGCTACACCTTC.

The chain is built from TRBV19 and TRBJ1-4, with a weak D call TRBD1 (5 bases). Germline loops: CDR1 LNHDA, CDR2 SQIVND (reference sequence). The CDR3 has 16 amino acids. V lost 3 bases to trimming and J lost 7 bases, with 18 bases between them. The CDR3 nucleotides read TGTGCCAGTAGTATCAAAACCCAGGGCTGGATTGAAAAACTGTTTTTT. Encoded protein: CASSIKTQGWIEKLFF.

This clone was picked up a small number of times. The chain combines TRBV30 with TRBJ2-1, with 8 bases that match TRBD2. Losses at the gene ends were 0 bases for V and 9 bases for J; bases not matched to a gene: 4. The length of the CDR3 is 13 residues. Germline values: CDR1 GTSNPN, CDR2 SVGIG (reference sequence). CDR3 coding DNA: TGTGCCTGGAGTGTACTACGGGGGGGTGAGCAGTTCTTC. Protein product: CAWSVLRGGEQFF.

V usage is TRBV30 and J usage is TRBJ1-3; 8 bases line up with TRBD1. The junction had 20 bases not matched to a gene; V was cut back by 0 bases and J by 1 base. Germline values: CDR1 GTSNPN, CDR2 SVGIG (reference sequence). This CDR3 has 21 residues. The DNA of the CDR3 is TGTGCCTGGAGTGTAAGGAGTCGGGGACAGGTCCGTAGAACGTCTGGAAACACCATATATTTT. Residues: CAWSVRSRGQVRRTSGNTIYF. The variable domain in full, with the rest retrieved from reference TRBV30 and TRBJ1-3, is SQTIHQWPATLVQPVGSPLSLECTVEGTSNPNLYWYRQAAGRGLQLLFYSVGIGQISSEVPQNLSASRPQDRQFILSSKKLLLSDSGFYLCAWSVRSRGQVRRTSGNTIYFGEGSWLTVV.

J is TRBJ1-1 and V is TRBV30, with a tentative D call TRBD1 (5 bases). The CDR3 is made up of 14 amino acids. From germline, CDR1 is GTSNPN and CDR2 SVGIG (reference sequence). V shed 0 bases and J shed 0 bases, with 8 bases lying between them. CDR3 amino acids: CAWSVLRVNTEAFF. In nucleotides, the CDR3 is TGTGCCTGGAGTGTACTCAGGGTGAACACTGAAGCTTTCTTT. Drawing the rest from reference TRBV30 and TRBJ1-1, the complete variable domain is SQTIHQWPATLVQPVGSPLSLECTVEGTSNPNLYWYRQAAGRGLQLLFYSVGIGQISSEVPQNLSASRPQDRQFILSSKKLLLSDSGFYLCAWSVLRVNTEAFFGQGTRLTVV.

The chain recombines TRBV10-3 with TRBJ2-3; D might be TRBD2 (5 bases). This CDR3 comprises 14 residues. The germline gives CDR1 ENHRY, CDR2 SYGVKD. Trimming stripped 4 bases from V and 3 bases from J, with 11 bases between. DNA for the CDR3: TGTGCCATCAGTGGAGGGCGCGGGACAGATACGCAGTATTTT. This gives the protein CAISGGRGTDTQYF.

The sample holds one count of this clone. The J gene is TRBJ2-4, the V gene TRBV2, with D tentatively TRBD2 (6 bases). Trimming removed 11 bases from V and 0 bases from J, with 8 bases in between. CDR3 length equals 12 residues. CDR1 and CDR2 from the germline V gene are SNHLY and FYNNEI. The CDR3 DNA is TGTGCCGGCGGGGTAGCCAAAAACATTCAGTACTTC. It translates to CAGGVAKNIQYF.

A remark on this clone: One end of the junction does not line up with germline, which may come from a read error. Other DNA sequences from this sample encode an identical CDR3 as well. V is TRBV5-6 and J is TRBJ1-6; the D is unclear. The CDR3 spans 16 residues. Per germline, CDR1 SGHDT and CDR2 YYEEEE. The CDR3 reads CASSLDTGSTYSPLHF. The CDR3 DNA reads TGTGCCAGCAGCTTGGATACGGGGTCGACCTATTCACCTCTCCACTTT. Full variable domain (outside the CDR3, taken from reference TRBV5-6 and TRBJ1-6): DAGVTQSPTHLIKTRGQQVTLRCSPKSGHDTVSWYQQALGQGPQFIFQYYEEEERQRGNFPDRFSGHQFPNYSSELNVNALLLGDSALYLCASSLDTGSTYSPLHFGNGTRLTVT.

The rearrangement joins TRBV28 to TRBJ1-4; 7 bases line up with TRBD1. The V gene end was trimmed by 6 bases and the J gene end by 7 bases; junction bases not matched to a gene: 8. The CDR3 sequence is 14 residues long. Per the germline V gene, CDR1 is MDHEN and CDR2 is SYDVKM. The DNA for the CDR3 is TGTGCCAGCAGAACAAACAGGGGCGGTGAAAAACTGTTTTTT. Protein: CASRTNRGGEKLFF.

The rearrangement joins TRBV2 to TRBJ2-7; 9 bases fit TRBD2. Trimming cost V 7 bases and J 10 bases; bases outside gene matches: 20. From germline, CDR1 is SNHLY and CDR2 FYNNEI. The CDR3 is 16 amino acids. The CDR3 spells CASTFGQQGLALRQYF. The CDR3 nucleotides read TGTGCCAGCACCTTCGGACAACAGGGACTAGCCCTGAGACAGTACTTC.

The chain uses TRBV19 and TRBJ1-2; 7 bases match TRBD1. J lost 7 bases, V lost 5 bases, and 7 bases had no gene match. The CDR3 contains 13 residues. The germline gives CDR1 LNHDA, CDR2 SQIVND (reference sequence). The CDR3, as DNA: TGTGCCAGTAGTCAAGACAGGGTGGCTGGCTACACCTTC. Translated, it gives CASSQDRVAGYTF.

CDR3 residues: CASTPTGASGGWGQETQYF. The CDR3, as DNA: TGTGCCAGCACCCCCACAGGGGCTAGCGGGGGGTGGGGCCAAGAGACCCAGTACTTC. The chain combines TRBV2 with TRBJ2-5; the match to TRBD2 covers 11 bases. CDR1 SNHLY and CDR2 FYNNEI come from the germline V gene. The CDR3 has 19 residues. After removal of 7 bases from V and 1 base from J, the junction contained 17 bases not matched to a gene.

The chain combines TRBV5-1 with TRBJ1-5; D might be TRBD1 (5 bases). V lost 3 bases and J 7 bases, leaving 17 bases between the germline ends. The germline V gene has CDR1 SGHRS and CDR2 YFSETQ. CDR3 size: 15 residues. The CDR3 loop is CASSWTGQGGQPQHF. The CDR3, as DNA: TGCGCCAGCAGCTGGACGGGGCAGGGAGGACAGCCCCAGCATTTT.

DNA for the CDR3: TGTGCCAGTAGCGTAGGGGGTCCAGGCATCCAGCCCCAGCATTTT. Translating gives CASSVGGPGIQPQHF. This rearrangement joins TRBV19 to TRBJ1-5; tentatively, D is TRBD1 (6 bases). CDR3 length: 15 amino acids. The ends were cut back, 6 bases at V and 7 bases at J, with 19 bases in the middle. Germline CDR1 and CDR2: LNHDA and SQIVND (reference sequence).

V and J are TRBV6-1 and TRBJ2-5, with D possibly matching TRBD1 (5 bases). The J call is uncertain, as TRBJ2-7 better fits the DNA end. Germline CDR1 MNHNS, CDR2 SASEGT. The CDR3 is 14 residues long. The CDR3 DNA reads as TGTGCCAGCAGTGAACCAGGGTTGGGCTACGAGCAGTACTTC. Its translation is CASSEPGLGYEQYF.

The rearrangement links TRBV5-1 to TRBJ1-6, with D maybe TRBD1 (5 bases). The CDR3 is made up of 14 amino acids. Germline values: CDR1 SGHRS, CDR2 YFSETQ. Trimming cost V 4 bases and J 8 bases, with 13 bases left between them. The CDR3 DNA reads TGCGCCAGCAGCCCCCAGGGTGTAGATTCACCCCTCCACTTT. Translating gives CASSPQGVDSPLHF.

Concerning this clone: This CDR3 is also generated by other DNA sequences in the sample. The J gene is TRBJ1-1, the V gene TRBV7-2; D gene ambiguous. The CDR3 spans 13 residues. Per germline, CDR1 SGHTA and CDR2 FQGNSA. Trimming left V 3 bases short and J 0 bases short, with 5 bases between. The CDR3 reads CASSFLLNTEAFF. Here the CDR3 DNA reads TGTGCCAGCAGCTTCCTCCTGAACACTGAAGCTTTCTTT.

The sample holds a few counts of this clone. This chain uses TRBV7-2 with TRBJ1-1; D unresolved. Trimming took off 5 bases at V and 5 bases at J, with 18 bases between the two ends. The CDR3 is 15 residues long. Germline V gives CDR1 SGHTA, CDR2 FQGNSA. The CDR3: CASSLTGLRQTEAFF. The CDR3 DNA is TGTGCCAGCAGCCTGACTGGACTGCGGCAGACTGAAGCTTTCTTT. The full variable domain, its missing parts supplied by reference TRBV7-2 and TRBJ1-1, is GAGVSQSPSNKVTEKGKDVELRCDPISGHTALYWYRQSLGQGLEFLIYFQGNSAPDKSGLPSDRFSAERTGGSVSTLTIQRTQQEDSAVYLCASSLTGLRQTEAFFGQGTRLTVV.

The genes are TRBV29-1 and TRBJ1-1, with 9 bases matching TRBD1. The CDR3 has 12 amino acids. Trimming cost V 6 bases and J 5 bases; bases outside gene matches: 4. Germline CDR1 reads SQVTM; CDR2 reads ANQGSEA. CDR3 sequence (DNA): TGCAGCGTGGCGGGGACAGGGACTGAAGCTTTCTTT. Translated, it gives CSVAGTGTEAFF.

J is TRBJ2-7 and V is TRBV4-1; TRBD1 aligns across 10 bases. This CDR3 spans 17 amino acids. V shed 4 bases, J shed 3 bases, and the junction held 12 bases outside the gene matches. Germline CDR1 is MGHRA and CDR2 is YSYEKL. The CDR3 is CASSRVGGTGAIYEQYF. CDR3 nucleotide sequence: TGCGCCAGCAGCCGCGTTGGGGGGACAGGGGCGATCTACGAGCAGTACTTC.

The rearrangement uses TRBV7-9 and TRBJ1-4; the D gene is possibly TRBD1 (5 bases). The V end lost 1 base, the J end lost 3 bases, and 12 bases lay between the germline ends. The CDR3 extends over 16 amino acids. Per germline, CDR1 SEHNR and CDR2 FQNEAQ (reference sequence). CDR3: CASSLVSGAANEKLFF. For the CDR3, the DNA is TGTGCCAGCAGCTTAGTTAGCGGGGCGGCTAATGAAAAACTGTTTTTT.

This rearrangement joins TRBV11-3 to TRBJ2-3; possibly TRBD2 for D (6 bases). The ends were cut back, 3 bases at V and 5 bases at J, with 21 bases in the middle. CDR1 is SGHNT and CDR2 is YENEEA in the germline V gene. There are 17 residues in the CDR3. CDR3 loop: CASSFDRCQRAEDTQYF. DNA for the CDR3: TGTGCCAGCAGCTTTGATCGGTGCCAGCGGGCAGAAGATACGCAGTATTTT.

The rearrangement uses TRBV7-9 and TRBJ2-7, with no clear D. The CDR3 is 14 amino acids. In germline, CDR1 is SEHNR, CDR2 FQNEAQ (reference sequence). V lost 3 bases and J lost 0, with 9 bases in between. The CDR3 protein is CASSFSSSSYEQYF. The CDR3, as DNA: TGTGCCAGCAGCTTTTCGAGTAGCTCCTACGAGCAGTACTTC.

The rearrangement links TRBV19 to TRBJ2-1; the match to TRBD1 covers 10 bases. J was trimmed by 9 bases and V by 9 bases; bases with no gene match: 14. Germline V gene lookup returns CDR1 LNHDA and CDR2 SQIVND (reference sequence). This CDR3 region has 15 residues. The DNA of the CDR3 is TGTGCCAGCTTACCCCGGGACAGGGGAACAAGTGAGCAGTTCTTC. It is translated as CASLPRDRGTSEQFF.

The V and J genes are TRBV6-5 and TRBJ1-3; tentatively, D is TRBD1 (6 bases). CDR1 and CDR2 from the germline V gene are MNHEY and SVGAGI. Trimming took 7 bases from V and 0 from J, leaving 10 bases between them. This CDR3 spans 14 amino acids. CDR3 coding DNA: TGTGCCAGCACTTTGACAGGCTCTGGAAACACCATATATTTT. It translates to CASTLTGSGNTIYF.

CDR3 residues: CASSPGTSGFRAKNIQYF. The CDR3 nucleotides are TGTGCCAGCAGCCCTGGGACTAGCGGATTTAGAGCCAAAAACATTCAGTACTTC. This chain uses TRBV27 with TRBJ2-4; TRBD2 matches at 11 bases. Looked up from germline, CDR1 is MNHEY and CDR2 is SMNVEV (reference sequence). The V segment lost 6 bases and the J segment 0 bases; nucleotides outside the gene matches: 10. The CDR3 runs 18 residues.

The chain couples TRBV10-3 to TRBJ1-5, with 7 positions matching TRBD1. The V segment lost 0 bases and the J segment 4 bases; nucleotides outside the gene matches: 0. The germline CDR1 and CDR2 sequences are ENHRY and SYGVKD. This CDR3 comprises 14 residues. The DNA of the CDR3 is TGTGCCATCAGTGAGTCGGGACAGAATCAGCCCCAGCATTTT. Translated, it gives CAISESGQNQPQHF.

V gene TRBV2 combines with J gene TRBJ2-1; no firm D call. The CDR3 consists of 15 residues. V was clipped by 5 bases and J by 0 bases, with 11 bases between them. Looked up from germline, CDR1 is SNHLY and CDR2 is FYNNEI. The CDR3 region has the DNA TGTGCCAGCAGTCCATCACCAGGCTCCTACAATGAGCAGTTCTTC. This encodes CASSPSPGSYNEQFF.